The TCR beta chain described here comes from a study of beta chain features in type 1 diabetes. For the study at large: Age, gender and cell yields were alike across patients and healthy donors.

The junction had 13 bases not matched to a gene; V was cut back by 6 bases and J by 6 bases. The germline CDR1 and CDR2 sequences are MNHEY and SVGAGI. This CDR3 is built from 15 residues. In this sample, this clone turned up a few times. What it binds is unknown. Since all of the isolated RNA was reverse transcribed, expressed TCRB transcripts were what got sequenced. Naive, central memory and regulatory T cell samples yielded around 3.5 million reads on average. The method was immunoSEQ multiplex PCR; TCRdb's version includes in-frame clones alone and lacks a portion of them. The sample contains almost 350,000 clones, roughly a tenth of which appear only once. The study, taken as a whole, reports: Because the template was cDNA, high-expressing cells might be over-represented. Insertions were fewer and deletions more numerous at VDJ junctions in type 1 diabetes patients. In all four CD4+ subsets, TCRB CDR3 length was significantly, moderately reduced in type 1 diabetes.

The sample comprised central memory CD4+ T cells from blood. The TCR originated in a man under 40 with type 1 diabetes. The chain joins TRBV6-5 to TRBJ2-7, with TRBD1 matching 8 bases. The CDR3 sequence is CASRRFQGAVSEQYF. CDR3 nucleotides: TGTGCCAGCAGACGATTCCAGGGGGCTGTAAGCGAGCAGTACTTC.